This record looks at one T cell receptor (beta chain) sequence and its context. Researchers report immunoSEQ v3.0 was run at survey level. The method was immunoSEQ multiplex PCR; TCRdb's version includes in-frame clones alone and lacks a portion of them. The sample yields more than 25,000 clones, roughly 90% seen once. These data come from a study of long-term antiretroviral therapy in people with HIV. The CDR3 totals 13 residues. Looked up from germline, CDR1 is SGHTA and CDR2 is FQGNSA. Trimming took 6 bases from V and 1 from J, leaving 9 bases between them. The receptor's source is a woman aged 18-30 years with HIV. The source was unsorted PBMCs, collected 1.8 years after starting antiretroviral therapy. The rearrangement joins TRBV7-2 to TRBJ1-2; tentatively, D is TRBD1 (6 bases). In DNA, the CDR3 is TGTGCCAGCAGACAACAGGGTAACTATGGCTACACCTTC. Protein product: CASRQQGNYGYTF. The whole variable domain, filled in from reference TRBV7-2 and TRBJ1-2, reads GAGVSQSPSNKVTEKGKDVELRCDPISGHTALYWYRQSLGQGLEFLIYFQGNSAPDKSGLPSDRFSAERTGGSVSTLTIQRTQQEDSAVYLCASRQQGNYGYTFGSGTRLTVV.